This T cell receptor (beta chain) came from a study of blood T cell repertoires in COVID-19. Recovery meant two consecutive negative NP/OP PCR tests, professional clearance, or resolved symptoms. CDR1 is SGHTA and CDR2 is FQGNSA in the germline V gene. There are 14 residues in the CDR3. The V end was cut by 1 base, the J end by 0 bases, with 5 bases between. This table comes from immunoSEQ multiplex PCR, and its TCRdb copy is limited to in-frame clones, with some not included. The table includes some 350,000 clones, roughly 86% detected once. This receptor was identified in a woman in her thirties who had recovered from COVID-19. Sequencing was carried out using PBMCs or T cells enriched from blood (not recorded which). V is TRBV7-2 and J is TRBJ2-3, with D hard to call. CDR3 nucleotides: TGTGCCAGCAGCTTAGGCGATAGCACAGATACGCAGTATTTT. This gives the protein CASSLGDSTDTQYF.